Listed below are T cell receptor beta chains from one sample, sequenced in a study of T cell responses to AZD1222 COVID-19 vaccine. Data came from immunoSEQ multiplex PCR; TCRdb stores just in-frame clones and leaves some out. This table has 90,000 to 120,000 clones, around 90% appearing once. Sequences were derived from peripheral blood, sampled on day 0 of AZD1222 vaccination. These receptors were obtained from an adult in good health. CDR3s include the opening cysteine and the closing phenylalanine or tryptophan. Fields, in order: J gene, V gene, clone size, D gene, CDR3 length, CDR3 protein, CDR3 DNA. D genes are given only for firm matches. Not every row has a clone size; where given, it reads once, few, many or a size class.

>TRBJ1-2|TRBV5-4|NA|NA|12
CASSLYGSGYTF
TGTGCCAGCAGCTTGTACGGGAGTGGCTACACCTTC
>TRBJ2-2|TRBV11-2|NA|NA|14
CASSLDPDTGELFF
TGTGCCAGCAGCTTAGATCCGGACACCGGGGAGCTGTTTTTT
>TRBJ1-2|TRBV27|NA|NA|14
CASSFGGQTYGYTF
TGTGCCAGCAGTTTTGGTGGGCAGACCTATGGCTACACCTTC
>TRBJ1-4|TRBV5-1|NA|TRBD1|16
CASSLEARGFNEKLFF
TGCGCCAGCAGCTTGGAGGCCAGGGGGTTTAATGAAAAACTGTTTTTT
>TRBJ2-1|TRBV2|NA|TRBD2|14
CAGSTSGGPNEQFF
TGTGCCGGATCGACTAGCGGGGGGCCTAATGAGCAGTTCTTC
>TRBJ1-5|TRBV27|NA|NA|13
CASSLWSNQPQHF
TGTGCCAGCAGTTTATGGAGCAATCAGCCCCAGCATTTT
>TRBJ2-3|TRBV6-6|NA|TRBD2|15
CASLKGGGAVDTQYF
TGTGCCAGCCTTAAGGGCGGGGGGGCCGTAGATACGCAGTATTTT
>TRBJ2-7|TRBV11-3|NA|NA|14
CASRRTRSSYEQYF
TGTGCCAGCAGAAGGACAAGGAGCTCCTACGAGCAGTACTTC
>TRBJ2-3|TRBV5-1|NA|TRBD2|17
CASSRLAGGTNTDTQYF
TGCGCCAGCAGCCGACTAGCGGGGGGGACCAATACAGATACGCAGTATTTT
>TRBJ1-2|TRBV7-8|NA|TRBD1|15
CASSLARQGNYGYTF
TGTGCCAGCAGCTTAGCCCGACAGGGTAACTATGGCTACACCTTC
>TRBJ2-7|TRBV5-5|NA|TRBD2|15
CASSLGRGTSYEQYF
TGTGCCAGCAGCTTGGGGCGGGGGACCTCCTACGAGCAGTACTTC
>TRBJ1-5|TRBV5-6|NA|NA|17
CASSSLGGQGGNQPQHF
TGTGCCAGCAGTTCTCTGGGGGGTCAGGGTGGCAATCAGCCCCAGCATTTT
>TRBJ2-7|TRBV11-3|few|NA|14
CASSLVPASYEQYF
TGTGCCAGCAGCTTAGTCCCAGCCTCCTACGAGCAGTACTTC
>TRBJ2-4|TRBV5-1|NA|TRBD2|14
CASSWASGQNIQYF
TGCGCCAGCAGCTGGGCTAGCGGACAAAACATTCAGTACTTC
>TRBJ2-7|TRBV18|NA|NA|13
CASSPSGAIEQYF
TGTGCCAGCTCACCATCAGGGGCAATCGAGCAGTACTTC
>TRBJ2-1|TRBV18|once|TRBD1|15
CATTLRQGAVNEQFF
TGTGCCACCACCCTCAGGCAGGGGGCTGTAAATGAGCAGTTCTTC
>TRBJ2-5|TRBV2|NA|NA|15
CASSEALWETGTEYF
TGTGCCAGCAGTGAAGCGCTTTGGGAAACAGGGACCGAGTACTTC
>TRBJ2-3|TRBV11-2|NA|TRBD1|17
CASSVTPPGQATDTQYF
TGTGCCAGCAGCGTGACCCCCCCGGGACAGGCCACAGATACGCAGTATTTT
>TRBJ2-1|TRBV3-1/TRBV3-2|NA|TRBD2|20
CASSQEIWVAGGSSYNEQFF
TGTGCCAGCAGCCAAGAGATATGGGTAGCGGGAGGGAGCTCCTACAATGAGCAGTTCTTC
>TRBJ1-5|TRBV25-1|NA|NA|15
CASSEGGRSNQPQHF
TGTGCCAGCAGTGAAGGGGGGCGGTCTAATCAGCCCCAGCATTTT
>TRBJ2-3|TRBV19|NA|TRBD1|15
CATSMPGQVTDTQYF
TGTGCCACTTCGATGCCGGGACAGGTCACAGATACGCAGTATTTT
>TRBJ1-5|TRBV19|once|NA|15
CASSITLRGNQPQHF
TGTGCCAGTAGTATAACGCTCAGGGGCAATCAGCCCCAGCATTTT
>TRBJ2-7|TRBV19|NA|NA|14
CASSWGHGSYEQYF
TGTGCCAGTAGTTGGGGACACGGGAGCTACGAGCAGTACTTC
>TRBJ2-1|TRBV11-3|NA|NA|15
CASSLGGPSYNEQFF
TGTGCCAGCAGCTTAGGGGGTCCCTCCTACAATGAGCAGTTCTTC
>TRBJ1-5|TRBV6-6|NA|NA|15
CASSYSGGGNQPQHF
TGTGCCAGCAGTTACTCCGGAGGGGGTAATCAGCCCCAGCATTTT
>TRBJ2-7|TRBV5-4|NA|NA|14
CASGRGVNSYEQYF
TGTGCCAGCGGCCGCGGGGTCAACTCCTACGAGCAGTACTTC
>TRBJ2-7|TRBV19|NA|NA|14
CASSIDGGPYEQYF
TGTGCCAGTAGTATAGATGGCGGTCCCTACGAGCAGTACTTC
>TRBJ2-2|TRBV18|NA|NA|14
CASPRTVNTGELFF
TGTGCCAGCCCTAGGACAGTCAACACCGGGGAGCTGTTTTTT
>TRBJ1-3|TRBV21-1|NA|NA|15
CASSKEVAGGTTIYF
NA
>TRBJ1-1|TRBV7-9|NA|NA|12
CASSSENTEAFF
TGTGCCAGCAGCTCAGAGAACACTGAAGCTTTCTTT
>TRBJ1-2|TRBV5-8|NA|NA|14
CASSLAGRGDGYTF
TGTGCCAGCAGCTTGGCCGGCAGGGGAGATGGCTACACCTTC
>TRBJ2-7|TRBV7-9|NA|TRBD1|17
CASSLAGGPLSYDEQYF
TGTGCCAGCAGCTTAGCAGGGGGCCCTCTTAGTTACGACGAGCAGTACTTC
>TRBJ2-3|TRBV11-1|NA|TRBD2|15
CASSFRLARTDTQYF
TGTGCCAGCAGCTTTCGACTAGCCCGCACAGATACGCAGTATTTT
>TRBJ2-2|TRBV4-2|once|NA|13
CASSRDLTGELFF
TGTGCCAGCAGCCGGGACCTCACCGGGGAGCTGTTTTTT
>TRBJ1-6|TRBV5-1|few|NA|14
CASSLEAARSPLHF
TGCGCCAGCAGCTTGGAAGCGGCCCGTTCACCCCTCCACTTT
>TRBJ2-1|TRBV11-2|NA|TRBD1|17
CASSSTGGTSSYNEQFF
TGTGCCAGCAGCTCCACAGGGGGCACGAGCTCCTACAATGAGCAGTTCTTC
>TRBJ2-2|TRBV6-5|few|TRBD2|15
CASRLAGVAAGELFF
TGTGCCAGCAGATTAGCGGGAGTGGCGGCCGGGGAGCTGTTTTTT
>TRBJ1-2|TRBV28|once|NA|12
CASSLVLGGYTF
TGTGCCAGCAGTTTGGTCTTGGGGGGCTACACCTTC
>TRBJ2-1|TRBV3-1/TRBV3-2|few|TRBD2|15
CASSPVAGSYNEQFF
TGTGCCAGCAGCCCAGTAGCGGGATCCTACAATGAGCAGTTCTTC
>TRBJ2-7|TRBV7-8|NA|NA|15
CASSLERDGTYEQYF
TGTGCCAGCAGCTTAGAAAGGGACGGAACCTACGAGCAGTACTTC
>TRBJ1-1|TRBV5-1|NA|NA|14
CASSAWTERAEAFF
TGCGCCAGCAGCGCCTGGACGGAACGGGCTGAAGCTTTCTTT
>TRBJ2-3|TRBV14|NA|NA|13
CASSQLNGDTQYF
TGTGCCAGCAGCCAACTAAATGGGGATACGCAGTATTTT
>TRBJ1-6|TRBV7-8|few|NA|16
CASRADRSSYNSPLHF
TGTGCCAGCAGGGCTGACAGGTCCTCCTATAATTCACCCCTCCACTTT